The 15 T cell receptor beta chains listed next were all sequenced from one sample in a study of T cells in women clearing cervical HPV infection. Sequencing used immunoSEQ multiplex PCR; TCRdb keeps in-frame clones, though not all of them. This table holds roughly 31,000 clones. The sequencing sample was made of blood buffy coat. These receptors all come from a woman aged 18 to 75 with a cervical HPV16 infection that either progressed to CIN3+ or cleared (not recorded which).

Concerning this clone: The sequence runs out 3 residues before the end of the CDR3; the remainder is reconstructed from the germline J gene. The chain uses TRBV6-2 or TRBV6-3 and TRBJ1-1; D gene uncertain. The CDR3 extends over 17 amino acids. V lost 4 bases and J lost 3, with 21 bases in between. Germline V lookup: CDR1 MNHEY, CDR2 SVGEGT. Here the CDR3 reads CASSLGGLAAVDTEAFF. The sequenced part of the CDR3 DNA is TGTGCCAGCAGTTTAGGAGGCCTCGCGGCTGTGGACACTGAA.

With respect to this clone: The DNA ends 3 residues before the CDR3 does, and the rest of the CDR3 is filled in from the germline J gene. V and J are TRBV5-1 and TRBJ1-2, with TRBD1 matching over 8 bases. Germline V CDR1 and CDR2: SGHRS, YFSETQ. The CDR3 sequence is 15 residues long. J gave up 3 bases and V 1 base, and 5 bases lay outside the gene matches. The CDR3 DNA, read in part, is TGCGCCAGCAGCTTGATGGAACAGGGGGACTATGGC. Translating gives CASSLMEQGDYG. The whole CDR3 sequence reads CASSLMEQGDYGYTF.

About this clone itself: The CDR3 end falls 3 residues outside the read, so it is completed with the germline J gene. The rearrangement uses TRBV14 and TRBJ2-1; D may be TRBD2 (6 bases). Germline V gene data show CDR1 as SGHDN and CDR2 as FVKESK. The V and J ends lost 0 bases and 6 bases respectively, with 12 bases between them. The CDR3 is made up of 15 amino acids. Partial CDR3 DNA: TGTGCCAGCAGCCAAGACCGAAGGGACTTCAATGAG. Translation gives CASSQDRRDFNE. The full CDR3 protein is CASSQDRRDFNEQFF.

Comment on this clone: The read falls 3 residues short of the CDR3 end, and the missing part is taken from the germline J gene. This chain connects TRBV5-1 to TRBJ2-7; 9 bases match TRBD1. Per germline, CDR1 SGHRS and CDR2 YFSETQ. This CDR3 is 14 amino acids long. V lost 4 bases, J lost 5 bases, and 7 bases stayed unmatched. CDR3 residues: CASSGTGKTNEQYF. CDR3 DNA, as far as it was read: TGCGCCAGCAGCGGGACAGGGAAAACAAACGAG.

In regard to this clone: The observed sequence ends 3 residues before the CDR3 terminus, with the missing tail filled in from the germline J gene. The V and J genes are TRBV19 and TRBJ2-7; 11 nucleotides line up with TRBD2. The CDR3 extends over 14 amino acids. Trimming at V came to 7 bases and at J to 5 bases, leaving 7 bases not matched to a gene. Germline V CDR1 and CDR2: LNHDA, SQIVND (reference sequence). The CDR3 spells CASTLAGGNNEQYF. CDR3 DNA (partial): TGTGCCAGTACGCTAGCGGGGGGCAACAACGAG.

For this clone: The DNA ends 3 residues before the CDR3 does, and the rest of the CDR3 is filled in from the germline J gene. The chain couples TRBV20-1 to TRBJ2-4; D may be TRBD1 (6 bases). Per the germline V gene, CDR1 is DFQATT and CDR2 is SNEGSKA (reference sequence). There are 15 residues in the CDR3. V lost 5 bases and J lost 3, with 17 bases in between. Incomplete CDR3 DNA: TGCAGTGCTGGGGTAAAACAGGGCATCAAAAACATT. Translating gives CSAGVKQGIKNI. From start to end, the CDR3 is CSAGVKQGIKNIQYF.

As concerns this clone: The sequence runs out 3 residues before the end of the CDR3; the remainder is reconstructed from the germline J gene. This chain connects TRBV19 to TRBJ2-7, with TRBD1 matching 8 bases. Losses at the gene ends were 7 bases for V and 2 bases for J; bases not matched to a gene: 10. Germline V gives CDR1 LNHDA, CDR2 SQIVND (reference sequence). There are 15 residues in the CDR3. The sequenced part of the CDR3 DNA is TGTGCCAGTAATTACGGGACAGGCGAAACCTACGAG. Protein sequence: CASNYGTGETYE. The whole CDR3 is CASNYGTGETYEQYF. The full variable domain, its missing parts supplied by reference TRBV19 and TRBJ2-7, is DGGITQSPKYLFRKEGQNVTLSCEQNLNHDAMYWYRQDPGQGLRLIYYSQIVNDFQKGDIAEGYSVSREKKESFPLTVTSAQKNPTAFYLCASNYGTGETYEQYFGPGTRLTVT.

As regards this clone: The read falls 3 residues short of the CDR3 end, and the missing part is taken from the germline J gene. The chain combines TRBV19 with TRBJ2-1; TRBD2 aligns across 10 bases. The V gene's germline CDR1 is LNHDA and CDR2 SQIVND (reference sequence). After removal of 7 bases from V and 7 bases from J, the junction contained 13 bases not matched to a gene. The CDR3 has 16 residues. The DNA read from the CDR3 is TGTGCCAGTACAGGGGCTCTAGCGGGAGAGAGGAATGAG. Protein sequence: CASTGALAGERNE. The CDR3 as a whole reads CASTGALAGERNEQFF.

About this clone itself: A junction end diverges from the germline sequence, so it may reflect a read error. Sequencing ends 3 residues short of the CDR3 end; the germline J gene provides the rest. The chain has TRBV6-1 and TRBJ1-2; 7 bases map to TRBD1. Germline CDR1 MNHNS, CDR2 SASEGT. This CDR3 region has 14 residues. This CDR3 reads CASREGQAAYGYTF. The sequenced CDR3 bases are TGTGCCAGCAGGGAAGGACAGGCGGCCTATGGC.

A note on this clone: Coverage ceases 3 residues before the CDR3 finishes, and the germline J gene fills in the end. This chain links TRBV11-1 with TRBJ2-7; D is ambiguous. The CDR3 is made up of 13 amino acids. Trimming removed 0 bases at V and 2 bases at J, with 5 bases between. Germline CDR1 and CDR2: SGHAT and FQDESV (reference sequence). The CDR3 protein is CASSLASAYEQYF. Partial CDR3 DNA: TGTGCCAGCAGCTTAGCTAGTGCCTACGAG.

Regarding this clone: The CDR3 is cut off 3 residues early in the read; its end comes from the germline J gene. The chain carries TRBV7-3 and TRBJ2-3, with 7 bases fitting TRBD2. Germline CDR1 is SGHTA and CDR2 is FQGTGA. There are 16 residues in the CDR3. V shed 1 base, J shed 2 bases, and the junction held 6 bases outside the gene matches. The CDR3 DNA, read in part, is TGTGCCAGCAGCTTAATGGCTAGCGGCAACACAGATACG. Translated: CASSLMASGNTDT. From start to end, the CDR3 is CASSLMASGNTDTQYF.

On this clone: The CDR3 goes on 3 residues after the read ends, and that part is filled in from the germline J gene. This chain connects TRBV12-3 or TRBV12-4 to TRBJ2-1; D call uncertain. V lost 2 bases and J lost 4, with 6 bases in between. CDR3 length equals 13 residues. The CDR3 reads CASSLSHYNEQFF. The sequenced CDR3 bases are TGTGCCAGCAGTTTATCCCATTACAATGAG.

As concerns this clone: The CDR3 end falls 3 residues outside the read, so it is completed with the germline J gene. This chain links TRBV9 with TRBJ2-7, with D uncertain. This CDR3 contains 16 residues. The V end was cut by 5 bases, the J end by 0 bases, with 18 bases between. Germline V lookup: CDR1 SGDLS, CDR2 YYNGEE. The DNA read from the CDR3 is TGTGCCAGCAGACTGAGTCTGCTCCCCTTCTCCTACGAG. Translated: CASRLSLLPFSYE. The whole CDR3 is CASRLSLLPFSYEQYF.

Comment on this clone: The read comes to an end 3 residues before the CDR3 does, leaving the germline J gene to fill in the end. V gene TRBV7-2 combines with J gene TRBJ1-6, with TRBD1 identical over 9 bases. The ends lost 5 bases at V and 6 bases at J; junction bases unmatched: 5. The CDR3 has 15 amino acids. Germline V gene sequence: CDR1 SGHTA, CDR2 FQGNSA. The CDR3 loop is CASSLGTGRNSPLHF. The CDR3 DNA, read in part, is TGTGCCAGCAGCCTAGGGACAGGGCGTAATTCACCC.

Regarding this clone: The read stops 3 residues short of the end of the CDR3; the missing end is completed from the germline J gene. The V and J genes are TRBV18 and TRBJ2-7, with 11 bases that match TRBD1. The CDR3 runs 14 residues. V gave up 5 bases and J gave up 3 bases; unmatched junction bases: 3. Germline values: CDR1 KGHSH, CDR2 LQKENI. CDR3 region: CASSYGTGGYEQYF. The CDR3 bases that were read are TGTGCCAGCTCATACGGGACAGGGGGCTACGAG.